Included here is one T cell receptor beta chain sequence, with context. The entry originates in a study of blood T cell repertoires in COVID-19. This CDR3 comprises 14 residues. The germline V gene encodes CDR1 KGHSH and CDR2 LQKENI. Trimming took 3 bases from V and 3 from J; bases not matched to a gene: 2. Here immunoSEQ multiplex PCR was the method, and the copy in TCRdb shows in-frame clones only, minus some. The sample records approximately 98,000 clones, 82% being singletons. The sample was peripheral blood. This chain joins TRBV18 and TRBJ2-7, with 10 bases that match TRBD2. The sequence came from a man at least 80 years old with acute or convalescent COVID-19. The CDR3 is CASSPTSGYYEQYF. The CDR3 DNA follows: TGTGCCAGCTCACCGACTAGCGGGTACTACGAGCAGTACTTC.